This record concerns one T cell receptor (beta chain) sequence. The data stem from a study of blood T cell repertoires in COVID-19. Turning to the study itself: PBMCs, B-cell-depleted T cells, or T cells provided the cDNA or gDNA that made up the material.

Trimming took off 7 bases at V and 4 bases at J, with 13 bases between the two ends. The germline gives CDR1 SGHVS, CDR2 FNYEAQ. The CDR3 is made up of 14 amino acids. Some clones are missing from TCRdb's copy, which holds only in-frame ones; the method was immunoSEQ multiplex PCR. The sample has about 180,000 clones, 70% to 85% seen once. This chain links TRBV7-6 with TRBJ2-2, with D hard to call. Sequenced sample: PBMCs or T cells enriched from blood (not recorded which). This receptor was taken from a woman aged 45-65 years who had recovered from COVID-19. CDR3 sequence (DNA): TGTGCCAGCACCCCCACCACGGGCACCGGGGAGCTGTTTTTT. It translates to CASTPTTGTGELFF.